Below, 2 T cell receptor beta chains from the same sample are listed, as sequenced in a study of OX40 agonist ivuxolimab in advanced cancers. Sequenced by immunoSEQ multiplex PCR; TCRdb stores in-frame clones only, minus some. The sample records fewer than 90,000 clones, approximately 86% being singletons. This material consisted of CD4+ or CD8+ T cells sorted from blood, taken in a trial of the OX40 agonist ivuxolimab. These receptors were obtained from an adult with an advanced solid tumor such as melanoma, head and neck, liver or kidney cancer.

The rearrangement links TRBV7-9 to TRBJ2-2; D unclear. Trimming took 2 bases from V and 4 from J, leaving 8 bases between them. Looked up from germline, CDR1 is SEHNR and CDR2 is FQNEAQ (reference sequence). The CDR3 is 14 amino acids. Written as DNA, the CDR3 is TGTGCCAGCAGCTTATTGGGCACCACCGGGGAGCTGTTTTTT. Translating gives CASSLLGTTGELFF.

The chain couples TRBV18 to TRBJ2-1; D is ambiguous. V lost 10 bases and J 4 bases, leaving 14 bases between the germline ends. The CDR3 length is 13 residues. Germline V lookup: CDR1 KGHSH, CDR2 LQKENI. CDR3 amino acids: CATSPTTYNEQFF. CDR3 DNA sequence: TGTGCCACCTCTCCTACGACATACAATGAGCAGTTCTTC.